The present entry profiles one TCR beta chain with its context. This record comes from a study of technical replicates of blood from a handful of donors. Libraries were prepared by immunoSEQ multiplex PCR; TCRdb keeps only in-frame clonotypes and omits some of them. The sample records about 84,000 clones, roughly 93% being singletons. Germline V lookup: CDR1 SNHLY, CDR2 FYNNEI. The V end lost 11 bases, the J end lost 0 bases, and 14 bases lay between the germline ends. The CDR3 totals 13 residues. The sample was T cells isolated from PBMCs. This clonotype was obtained from a human donor in good health. This chain connects TRBV2 to TRBJ2-7; D uncertain. Here the CDR3 DNA reads TGTGCCGGAACTGACAACCTCTCCTACGAGCAGTACTTC. Its protein is CAGTDNLSYEQYF.